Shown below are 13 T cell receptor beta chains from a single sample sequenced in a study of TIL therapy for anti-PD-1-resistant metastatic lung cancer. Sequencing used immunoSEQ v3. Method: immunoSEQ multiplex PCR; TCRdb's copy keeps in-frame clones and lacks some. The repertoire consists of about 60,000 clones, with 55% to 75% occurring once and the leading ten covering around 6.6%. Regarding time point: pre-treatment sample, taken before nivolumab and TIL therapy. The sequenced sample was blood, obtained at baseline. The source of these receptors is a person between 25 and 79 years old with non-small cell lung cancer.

The CDR3 nucleotides are TGTGCCAGCAGCCTGACTAGCGGGGCTTACAATGAGCAGTTCTTC. Protein sequence: CASSLTSGAYNEQFF. The chain employs TRBV5-4 and TRBJ2-1; 11 bases align to TRBD2. This CDR3 contains 15 residues. CDR1 and CDR2 (germline): SGHNT, YYREEE (reference sequence). Germline trimming cut 4 bases from V and 4 bases from J; bases unmatched to any gene: 4. The whole variable domain, remainder taken from reference TRBV5-4 and TRBJ2-1, is ETGVTQSPTHLIKTRGQQVTLRCSSQSGHNTVSWYQQALGQGPQFIFQYYREEENGRGNFPPRFSGLQFPNYSSELNVNALELDDSALYLCASSLTSGAYNEQFFGPGTRLTVL.

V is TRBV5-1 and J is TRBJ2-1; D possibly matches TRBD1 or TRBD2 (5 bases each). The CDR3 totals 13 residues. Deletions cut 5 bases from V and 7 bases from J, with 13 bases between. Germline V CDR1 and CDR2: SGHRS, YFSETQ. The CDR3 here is CASRGTRANEQFF. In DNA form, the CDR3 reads TGCGCCAGCAGGGGGACCAGAGCTAATGAGCAGTTCTTC.

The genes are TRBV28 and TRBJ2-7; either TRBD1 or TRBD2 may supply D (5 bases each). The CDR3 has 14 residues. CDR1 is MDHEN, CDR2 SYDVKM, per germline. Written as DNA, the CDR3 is TGTGCAGTTCCCCGGGGCACGGGCTCCTACGAGCAGTACTTC. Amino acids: CAVPRGTGSYEQYF.

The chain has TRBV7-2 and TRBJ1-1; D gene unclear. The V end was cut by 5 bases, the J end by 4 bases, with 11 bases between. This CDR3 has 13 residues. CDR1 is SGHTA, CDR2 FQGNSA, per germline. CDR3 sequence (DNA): TGTGCCAGCAGCCGATCAGGTGCCACTGAAGCTTTCTTT. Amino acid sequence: CASSRSGATEAFF. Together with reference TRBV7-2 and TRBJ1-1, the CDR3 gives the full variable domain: GAGVSQSPSNKVTEKGKDVELRCDPISGHTALYWYRQSLGQGLEFLIYFQGNSAPDKSGLPSDRFSAERTGGSVSTLTIQRTQQEDSAVYLCASSRSGATEAFFGQGTRLTVV.

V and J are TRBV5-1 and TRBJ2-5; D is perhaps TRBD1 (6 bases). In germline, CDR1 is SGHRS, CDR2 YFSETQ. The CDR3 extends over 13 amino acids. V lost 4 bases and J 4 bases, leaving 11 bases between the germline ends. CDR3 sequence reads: CASSQLGGETQYF. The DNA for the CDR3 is TGCGCCAGCAGCCAGCTAGGGGGAGAGACCCAGTACTTC.

The CDR3 coding sequence is TGTGCCAGCAGCGTACAGGGGCCAGGGAACACCATATATTTT. Translation: CASSVQGPGNTIYF. V usage is TRBV7-3 and J usage is TRBJ1-3; 7 bases match TRBD1. Per the germline V gene, CDR1 is SGHTA and CDR2 is FQGTGA. The CDR3 is 14 residues long. After removal of 5 bases from V and 7 bases from J, the junction contained 8 bases not matched to a gene.

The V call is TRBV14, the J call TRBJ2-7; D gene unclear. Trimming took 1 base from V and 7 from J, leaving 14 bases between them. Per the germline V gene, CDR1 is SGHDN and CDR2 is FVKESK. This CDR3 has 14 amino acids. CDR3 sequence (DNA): TGTGCCAGCAGCCAAGGGGCCAGGTCCGCGGAGCAGTACTTC. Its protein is CASSQGARSAEQYF.

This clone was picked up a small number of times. The CDR3 DNA reads TGTGCCAGCAGCTTGGCCGGGCAGGATCAGCCCCAGCATTTT. It yields the protein CASSLAGQDQPQHF. The rearrangement uses TRBV5-5 and TRBJ1-5; no firm D call. The CDR3 is made up of 14 amino acids. V was pared by 0 bases and J by 5 bases, with 9 bases between. In germline, CDR1 is SGHKS, CDR2 YYEKEE (reference sequence).

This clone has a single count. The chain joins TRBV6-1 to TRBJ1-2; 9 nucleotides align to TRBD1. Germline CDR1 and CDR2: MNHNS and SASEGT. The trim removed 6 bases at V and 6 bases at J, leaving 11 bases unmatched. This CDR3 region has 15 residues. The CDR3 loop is CASSHIQGATHGYTF. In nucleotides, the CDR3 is TGTGCCAGCAGCCATATACAGGGGGCGACGCATGGCTACACCTTC.

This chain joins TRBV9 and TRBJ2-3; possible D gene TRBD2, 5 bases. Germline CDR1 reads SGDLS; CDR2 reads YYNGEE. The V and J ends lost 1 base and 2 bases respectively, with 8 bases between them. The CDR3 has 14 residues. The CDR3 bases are TGTGCCAGCAGCGTAAATAGCGACACAGATACGCAGTATTTT. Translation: CASSVNSDTDTQYF. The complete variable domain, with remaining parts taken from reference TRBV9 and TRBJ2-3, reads DSGVTQTPKHLITATGQRVTLRCSPRSGDLSVYWYQQSLDQGLQFLIQYYNGEERAKGNILERFSAQQFPDLHSELNLSSLELGDSALYFCASSVNSDTDTQYFGPGTRLTVL.

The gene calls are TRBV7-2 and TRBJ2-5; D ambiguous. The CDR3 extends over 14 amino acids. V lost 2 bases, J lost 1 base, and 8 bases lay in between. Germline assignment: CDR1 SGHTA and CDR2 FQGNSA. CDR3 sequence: CASSLTGGQETQYF. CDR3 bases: TGTGCCAGCAGCTTAACCGGCGGCCAAGAGACCCAGTACTTC.

This chain's CDR3 is CATSRPGQLAKNIQYF. Written as DNA, the CDR3 is TGTGCCACCAGCAGACCGGGACAGCTAGCCAAAAACATTCAGTACTTC. V and J are TRBV15 and TRBJ2-4; TRBD1 agrees at 7 bases. The CDR3 covers 16 residues. V shed 2 bases, J shed 0 bases, and the junction held 4 bases outside the gene matches. Looked up from germline, CDR1 is LNHNV and CDR2 is YYDKDF (reference sequence).

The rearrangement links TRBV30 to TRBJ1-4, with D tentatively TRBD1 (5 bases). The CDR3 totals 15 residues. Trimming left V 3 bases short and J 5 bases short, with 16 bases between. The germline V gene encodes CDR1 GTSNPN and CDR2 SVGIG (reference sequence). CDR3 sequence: CAWRGYGAVNEKLFF. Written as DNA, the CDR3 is TGTGCCTGGAGAGGCTATGGGGCTGTGAATGAAAAACTGTTTTTT. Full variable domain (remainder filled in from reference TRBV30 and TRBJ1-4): SQTIHQWPATLVQPVGSPLSLECTVEGTSNPNLYWYRQAAGRGLQLLFYSVGIGQISSEVPQNLSASRPQDRQFILSSKKLLLSDSGFYLCAWRGYGAVNEKLFFGSGTQLSVL.